These 32 T cell receptor beta chains were sequenced from one sample in a study of blood T cell repertoires in COVID-19. Using immunoSEQ multiplex PCR, the repertoire was profiled, and TCRdb retains in-frame clones only, with some absent. The sample has roughly 340,000 clones, about nine tenths seen once. Sequencing was carried out using peripheral blood. These receptors came from a woman aged 45-65 years with COVID-19, enrolled during active disease.

This chain connects TRBV9 to TRBJ1-4; 10 bases are a match to TRBD1. This CDR3 has 15 residues. The junction had 4 bases not matched to a gene; V was cut back by 0 bases and J by 8 bases. Germline CDR1 reads SGDLS; CDR2 reads YYNGEE. CDR3 amino acids: CASSVDDRGREKLFF. The CDR3 DNA follows: TGTGCCAGCAGCGTAGACGACAGGGGGCGGGAAAAACTGTTTTTT. Full variable domain (rest looked up from reference TRBV9 and TRBJ1-4): DSGVTQTPKHLITATGQRVTLRCSPRSGDLSVYWYQQSLDQGLQFLIQYYNGEERAKGNILERFSAQQFPDLHSELNLSSLELGDSALYFCASSVDDRGREKLFFGSGTQLSVL.

The rearrangement uses TRBV4-3 and TRBJ2-2; D is unresolved. With 2 bases removed from V and 4 bases from J, the gap between germline ends came to 17 bases. This CDR3 is 17 amino acids long. Germline V gene lookup returns CDR1 LGHNA and CDR2 YSLEER. For the CDR3, the DNA is TGCGCCAGCAGCCAACGGATCGACAAATCCATCACCGGGGAGCTGTTTTTT. This translates into CASSQRIDKSITGELFF.

J is TRBJ2-1 and V is TRBV3-1 (or the pseudogene TRBV3-2); 9 positions match TRBD2. The CDR3 length is 14 residues. V dropped 4 bases and J dropped 8; count of bases not matched to a gene: 6. From germline, CDR1 is LGHDT and CDR2 YNNKEL (reference sequence). CDR3 DNA sequence: TGTGCCAGCAGCCCCGGGACTAGCATCTATGAGCAGTTCTTC. Protein product: CASSPGTSIYEQFF.

The chain links TRBV5-1 to TRBJ2-3, with D possibly being TRBD2 (5 bases). Germline V gene lookup returns CDR1 SGHRS and CDR2 YFSETQ. V was cut by 1 base and J by 1 base, with 7 bases left in between. The CDR3 sequence is 14 residues long. CDR3 in DNA: TGCGCCAGCAGCTTGATGAGGGGCACAGATACGCAGTATTTT. It yields the protein CASSLMRGTDTQYF. Full variable domain (outside the CDR3, taken from reference TRBV5-1 and TRBJ2-3): KAGVTQTPRYLIKTRGQQVTLSCSPISGHRSVSWYQQTPGQGLQFLFEYFSETQRNKGNFPGRFSGRQFSNSRSEMNVSTLELGDSALYLCASSLMRGTDTQYFGPGTRLTVL.

This chain joins TRBV5-8 and TRBJ2-3; 7 nucleotides align to TRBD2. V was clipped by 0 bases and J by 2 bases; unmatched bases: 3. Germline loops: CDR1 SGHTS, CDR2 YDEGEE. The CDR3 covers 15 residues. CDR3 nucleotide sequence: TGTGCCAGCAGCTTGGGTCTAGCGGCCACAGATACGCAGTATTTT. This gives the protein CASSLGLAATDTQYF.

The chain uses TRBV12-1 and TRBJ2-7; TRBD1 was called by the table and not checked on the DNA. TRBV12-1 is listed as a pseudogene. This CDR3 has 15 amino acids. The CDR3 nucleotides are TGTGCCAGCAGCGGCCCACGACAGGCATCCTACGAGCAGTACTTC. It translates to CASSGPRQASYEQYF.

This chain joins TRBV12-5 and TRBJ2-5; 7 nucleotides line up with TRBD1. This CDR3 region has 14 residues. Germline-derived CDR1 and CDR2 are LGHNT and FRNRAP. The V gene end was trimmed by 5 bases and the J gene end by 5 bases; junction bases not matched to a gene: 8. The DNA of the CDR3 is TGTGCTAGTGGTCCGACAGGGCTAGGGGAGACCCAGTACTTC. Its translation is CASGPTGLGETQYF. Looking up the rest from reference TRBV12-5 and TRBJ2-5 gives the full variable domain: DARVTQTPRHKVTEMGQEVTMRCQPILGHNTVFWYRQTMMQGLELLAYFRNRAPLDDSGMPKDRFSAEMPDATLATLKIQPSEPRDSAVYFCASGPTGLGETQYFGPGTRLLVL.

The rearrangement uses TRBV7-2 and TRBJ2-3; 12 bases agree with TRBD2. The CDR3 has 16 amino acids. Losses at the gene ends were 3 bases for V and 5 bases for J; bases not matched to a gene: 6. CDR1 and CDR2 from the germline V gene are SGHTA and FQGNSA. The CDR3 loop reads CASSFLAGGGRDTQYF. As DNA, the CDR3 is TGTGCCAGCAGCTTCCTAGCGGGAGGGGGGAGAGATACGCAGTATTTT.

The chain recombines TRBV6-5 with TRBJ2-5; 9 bases map to TRBD2. Germline trimming cut 6 bases from V and 4 bases from J; bases unmatched to any gene: 6. The CDR3 runs to 14 residues. The germline V gene has CDR1 MNHEY and CDR2 SVGAGI. CDR3: CASRAGGTRETQYF. The DNA of the CDR3 is TGTGCCAGCAGGGCGGGAGGGACTCGAGAGACCCAGTACTTC.

This chain uses TRBV7-8 with TRBJ2-7; D is uncertain. The CDR3 is made up of 13 amino acids. V was pared by 1 base and J by 2 bases, with 6 bases between. Germline lookup yields CDR1 SGHVS and CDR2 FQNEAQ. CDR3 DNA sequence: TGTGCCAGCAGCTTAGTTCTCCCCTACGAGCAGTACTTC. Its translation: CASSLVLPYEQYF.

V gene TRBV6-2 or TRBV6-3 combines with J gene TRBJ1-5; D unclear. The germline V gene encodes CDR1 MNHEY and CDR2 SVGEGT. This CDR3 is 14 amino acids long. With 0 bases removed from V and 6 bases from J, the gap between germline ends came to 9 bases. As DNA, the CDR3 is TGTGCCAGCAGTTACTCCGGGGAGGGTCAGCCCCAGCATTTT. It translates to CASSYSGEGQPQHF.

The chain links TRBV29-1 to TRBJ2-5; D is possibly TRBD2 (5 bases). This CDR3 comprises 17 residues. V dropped 4 bases and J dropped 5 bases, with 26 bases sitting between them. Germline assignment: CDR1 SQVTM and CDR2 ANQGSEA. CDR3 in amino acids: CSVVLSQDSYLRETQYF. The CDR3 coding sequence is TGCAGCGTTGTGCTTTCCCAGGACTCGTATCTTCGGGAGACCCAGTACTTC.

The genes are TRBV7-6 and TRBJ2-7; TRBD2 agrees at 10 bases. After removal of 5 bases from V and 6 bases from J, the junction contained 10 bases not matched to a gene. Germline CDR1 SGHVS, CDR2 FNYEAQ. The CDR3 totals 15 residues. For the CDR3, the DNA is TGTGCCAGCAGCGACCCAGCGGGAGGGCCGGGCGAGCAGTACTTC. It encodes CASSDPAGGPGEQYF.

The V call is TRBV5-1, the J call TRBJ1-4; weak D call: TRBD1 (6 bases). Trimming left V 4 bases short and J 0 bases short, with 13 bases between. Germline CDR1 reads SGHRS; CDR2 reads YFSETQ. This CDR3 region has 16 residues. The CDR3 DNA reads as TGCGCCAGCAGCCCCGGGACAATTGCAACTAATGAAAAACTGTTTTTT. Its protein product is CASSPGTIATNEKLFF. The full variable domain, completed using reference TRBV5-1 and TRBJ1-4, is KAGVTQTPRYLIKTRGQQVTLSCSPISGHRSVSWYQQTPGQGLQFLFEYFSETQRNKGNFPGRFSGRQFSNSRSEMNVSTLELGDSALYLCASSPGTIATNEKLFFGSGTQLSVL.

The J gene is TRBJ1-2, the V gene TRBV6-4; the match to TRBD1 covers 9 bases. Germline V gene lookup returns CDR1 MRHNA and CDR2 SNTAGT. J lost 4 bases, V lost 6 bases, and 3 bases had no gene match. The CDR3 runs 13 residues. The CDR3 nucleotides read TGTGCCAGCAGAGGGACAGGGACCTATGGCTACACCTTC. Its protein product is CASRGTGTYGYTF.

This clone was recorded once. The V call is TRBV5-4, the J call TRBJ2-7; 8 positions match TRBD1. Germline CDR1 and CDR2: SGHNT and YYREEE (reference sequence). This CDR3 is 15 amino acids long. J lost 0 bases, V lost 3 bases, and 5 bases had no gene match. The chain's CDR3 is CASSSRQGISYEQYF. CDR3 DNA: TGTGCCAGCAGCTCTAGACAGGGGATCTCCTACGAGCAGTACTTC.

The chain recombines TRBV7-9 with TRBJ2-1; D is ambiguous. The V gene's germline CDR1 is SEHNR and CDR2 FQNEAQ (reference sequence). Trimming took off 1 base at V and 7 bases at J, with 8 bases between the two ends. This CDR3 has 13 residues. The CDR3 DNA reads as TGTGCCAGCAGCTTAGTTCGCAGGAATGAGCAGTTCTTC. Translating gives CASSLVRRNEQFF.

The V and J genes are TRBV18 and TRBJ1-6; 7 bases are shared with TRBD1. The V gene's germline CDR1 is KGHSH and CDR2 LQKENI. The trim removed 4 bases at V and 10 bases at J, leaving 13 bases unmatched. This CDR3 is built from 16 residues. The DNA for the CDR3 is TGTGCCAGCTCACGACAGGGCGCCGAAACAGTGTCACCCCTCCACTTT. It encodes CASSRQGAETVSPLHF.

This chain uses TRBV9 with TRBJ2-1; 7 nucleotides align to TRBD1. The CDR3 covers 15 residues. Germline CDR1 and CDR2: SGDLS and YYNGEE. The J segment lost 2 bases and the V segment lost 5 bases, leaving 7 bases of the junction unmatched. The CDR3 region has the DNA TGTGCCAGCAGTACGGGACAGTGGACCTACAATGAGCAGTTCTTC. It translates to CASSTGQWTYNEQFF.

The chain carries TRBV30 and TRBJ1-2; 9 bases map to TRBD1. Germline V gene data show CDR1 as GTSNPN and CDR2 as SVGIG (reference sequence). The CDR3 runs to 14 residues. Trimming took 4 bases from V and 4 from J; bases not matched to a gene: 7. CDR3 sequence: CAWIGDRVGYGYTF. In nucleotides, the CDR3 is TGTGCCTGGATCGGGGACAGGGTAGGCTATGGCTACACCTTC.

This clone was counted a single time. The CDR3 loop reads CASSLTGQAPAGGQFF. CDR3 nucleotide sequence: TGTGCCAGCAGCTTAACGGGACAGGCGCCAGCCGGGGGGCAGTTCTTC. V is TRBV11-3 and J is TRBJ2-1; 8 bases are shared with TRBD1. V dropped 2 bases and J dropped 12; count of bases not matched to a gene: 15. The CDR3 has 16 residues. Looked up from germline, CDR1 is SGHNT and CDR2 is YENEEA.

The chain has TRBV11-2 and TRBJ2-3; possibly TRBD1 for D (6 bases). The CDR3 is 18 amino acids. CDR1 is SGHAT, CDR2 FQNNGV, per germline. V dropped 5 bases and J dropped 2 bases, with 23 bases sitting between them. The CDR3 is CASSVTGLVSRTTDTQYF. As DNA, the CDR3 is TGTGCCAGCAGCGTGACAGGACTTGTTTCCCGAACCACAGATACGCAGTATTTT.

This clone was counted a single time. The V call is TRBV11-2, the J call TRBJ2-3; the D gene is possibly TRBD2 (6 bases). There are 14 residues in the CDR3. Trimming shortened V by 2 bases and J by 3 bases, and 9 bases separated the two germline ends. CDR1 is SGHAT, CDR2 FQNNGV, per germline. CDR3 sequence reads: CASSLLEGTDTQYF. The CDR3 DNA sequence: TGTGCCAGCAGCTTATTGGAGGGGACAGATACGCAGTATTTT.

This rearrangement joins TRBV29-1 to TRBJ1-2; 10 nucleotides agree with TRBD1. The V and J ends lost 4 bases and 4 bases, in that order; junction bases with no gene match: 6. Germline V gene lookup returns CDR1 SQVTM and CDR2 ANQGSEA. The CDR3 is 14 amino acids. CDR3 amino acids: CSVGQGQGLYGYTF. For the CDR3, the DNA is TGCAGCGTTGGTCAGGGACAGGGGCTCTATGGCTACACCTTC.

The chain uses TRBV6-6 and TRBJ2-2, with 9 nucleotides matching TRBD2. CDR3 length equals 16 residues. The J segment lost 6 bases and the V segment lost 2 bases, leaving 7 bases of the junction unmatched. Germline V gene data show CDR1 as MNHNY and CDR2 as SVGAGI (reference sequence). The CDR3 sequence: CASSYGLAGAAGELFF. CDR3 in DNA: TGTGCCAGCAGTTACGGGTTAGCGGGAGCCGCCGGGGAGCTGTTTTTT.

The rearrangement uses TRBV7-3 and TRBJ2-2; a possible D gene is TRBD1 (5 bases). CDR1 and CDR2 (germline): SGHTA, FQGTGA. Trimming removed 6 bases at V and 5 bases at J, with 19 bases between. The CDR3 loop spans 16 amino acids. The CDR3 bases are TGTGCCAGCAGTTTCTCCCCAGGGCGATGGACCGGGGAGCTGTTTTTT. This sequence encodes CASSFSPGRWTGELFF.

In this sample, this clone turned up once. The chain uses TRBV7-9 and TRBJ2-7; TRBD2 might be the D (6 bases). Trimming removed 5 bases at V and 5 bases at J, with 19 bases between. Germline CDR1 is SEHNR and CDR2 is FQNEAQ (reference sequence). The CDR3 length is 15 residues. The chain's CDR3 is CASSRNLAGGDEQYF. The CDR3 DNA is TGTGCCAGCAGCCGTAATCTAGCAGGAGGGGACGAGCAGTACTTC.

J is TRBJ2-1 and V is TRBV19; D is perhaps TRBD2 (5 bases). CDR1 and CDR2 from the germline V gene are LNHDA and SQIVND (reference sequence). The CDR3 consists of 13 residues. Trimming took off 3 bases at V and 7 bases at J, with 10 bases between the two ends. The CDR3: CASSILAGNEQFF. The DNA for the CDR3 is TGTGCCAGTAGTATTCTAGCAGGTAATGAGCAGTTCTTC.

The V gene is TRBV7-2, the J gene TRBJ1-4, with D tentatively TRBD1 (6 bases). Germline CDR1 SGHTA, CDR2 FQGNSA. Trimming left V 8 bases short and J 12 bases short, with 19 bases between. The CDR3 is 13 residues long. The CDR3 coding sequence is TGTGCCAGCCGAGTCAGGGGAATCGGAGAACTGTTTTTT. Its protein is CASRVRGIGELFF. Together with reference TRBV7-2 and TRBJ1-4, the CDR3 gives the full variable domain: GAGVSQSPSNKVTEKGKDVELRCDPISGHTALYWYRQSLGQGLEFLIYFQGNSAPDKSGLPSDRFSAERTGGSVSTLTIQRTQQEDSAVYLCASRVRGIGELFFGSGTQLSVL.

The CDR3 is CASRSGGETQYF. DNA for the CDR3: TGTGCCAGCAGGTCCGGAGGGGAGACCCAGTACTTC. The chain uses TRBV7-2 and TRBJ2-5; tentative D call: TRBD2 (6 bases). Trimming left V 6 bases short and J 5 bases short, with 10 bases between. This CDR3 contains 12 residues. Germline CDR1 SGHTA, CDR2 FQGNSA.

CDR3 sequence: CASSLREVPGELFF. For the CDR3, the DNA is TGCGCCAGCAGCTTGCGGGAGGTTCCCGGGGAGCTGTTTTTT. This chain joins TRBV5-1 and TRBJ2-2; 7 bases fit TRBD2. With 1 base clipped from V and 6 bases from J, the junction kept 3 bases outside the gene matches. Germline CDR1 reads SGHRS; CDR2 reads YFSETQ. The CDR3 consists of 14 residues.

CDR3 in DNA: TGTGCCAGCAGAATTTGGGGGCCCAAGGCCGGAGGCTACACCTTC. Translated, it gives CASRIWGPKAGGYTF. The chain recombines TRBV6-5 with TRBJ1-2; D is possibly TRBD1 (6 bases). This CDR3 spans 15 amino acids. Per the germline V gene, CDR1 is MNHEY and CDR2 is SVGAGI. Trimming took 6 bases from V and 8 from J, leaving 22 bases between them.